The subject of this entry is one T cell receptor (beta chain). Its matching antigen is unknown. Sequenced by immunoSEQ multiplex PCR; TCRdb stores in-frame clones only, minus some. The sample lists about 300,000 clones, approximately 76% occurring once. The germline V and J ends were trimmed by 0 bases and 3 bases, with 11 bases remaining between them. This CDR3 is built from 15 residues. The germline CDR1 and CDR2 sequences are LNHNV and YYDKDF (reference sequence). The sample is drawn from a study of cytotoxic CD8 clonotypes in ibrutinib-treated CLL. Study at large: Roughly 25 partial and 2 complete responses; at median roughly 67 months, approximately 15 remitted, roughly 12 progressed.

The study, taken as a whole, reports: Public clonotypes occurred uncommonly; on treatment, they contracted or remained stable. Increased clonality at ibrutinib response gave way to a return toward baseline at progression. Clonality (at baseline) was higher than in age-matched healthy donors and tracked circulating CD8+ T-cell counts.

This rearrangement joins TRBV15 to TRBJ1-2; D call uncertain. The specimen was PBMCs, collected at disease progression, from a patient treated with ibrutinib. This clonotype was obtained from a human donor with chronic lymphocytic leukemia. Here the CDR3 reads CATSRDREVYYGYTF. In DNA form, the CDR3 reads TGTGCCACCAGCAGAGATCGTGAAGTCTACTATGGCTACACCTTC.